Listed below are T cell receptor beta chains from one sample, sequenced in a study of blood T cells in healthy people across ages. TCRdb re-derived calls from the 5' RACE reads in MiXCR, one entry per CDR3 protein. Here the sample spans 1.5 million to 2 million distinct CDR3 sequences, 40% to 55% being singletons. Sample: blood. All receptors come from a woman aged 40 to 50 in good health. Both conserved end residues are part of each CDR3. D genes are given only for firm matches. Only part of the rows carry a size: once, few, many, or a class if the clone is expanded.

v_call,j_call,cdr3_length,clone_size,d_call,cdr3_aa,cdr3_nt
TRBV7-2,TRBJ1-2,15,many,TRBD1,CASSLTGTANYGYTF,TGTGCCAGCAGCTTAACAGGGACAGCCAACTATGGCTACACCTTC
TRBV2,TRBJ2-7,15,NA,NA,CATLSRLQANYEQYF,TGTGCCACCCTAAGTCGCTTACAGGCTAACTACGAGCAGTACTTC
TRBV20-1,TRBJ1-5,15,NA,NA,CSATTGTPSNQPQHF,TGCAGTGCTACTACTGGGACGCCAAGCAATCAGCCCCAGCATTTT
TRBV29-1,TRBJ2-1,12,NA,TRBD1,CRGDRGQGEQFF,TGCAGGGGGGACAGGGGGCAAGGTGAGCAGTTCTTC
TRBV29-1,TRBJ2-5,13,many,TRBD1,CSVEGTDQETQYF,TGCAGCGTTGAGGGGACAGACCAAGAGACCCAGTACTTC
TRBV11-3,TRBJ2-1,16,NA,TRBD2,CASSSPGLAGPNEQFF,TGTGCCAGCAGCTCTCCCGGACTAGCGGGCCCCAATGAGCAGTTCTTC
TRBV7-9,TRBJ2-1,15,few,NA,CASSLPSDPYNEQFF,TGTGCCAGCAGCTTACCCTCAGATCCCTACAATGAGCAGTTCTTC
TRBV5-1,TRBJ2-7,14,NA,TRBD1,CASRSGTVAYEQYF,TGCGCCAGCAGATCCGGGACAGTCGCCTACGAGCAGTACTTC
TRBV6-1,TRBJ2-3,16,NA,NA,CASSPVFEDGTDTQYF,TGTGCCAGCAGTCCCGTTTTTGAGGACGGCACAGATACGCAGTATTTT
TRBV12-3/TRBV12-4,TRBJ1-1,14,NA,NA,CASSQYQVGTEAFF,TGTGCCAGCAGCCAATATCAAGTAGGGACTGAAGCTTTCTTT
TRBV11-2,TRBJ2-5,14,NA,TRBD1,CASSSRTGKGTQYF,TGTGCCAGCAGCTCCCGGACAGGGAAAGGGACCCAGTACTTC
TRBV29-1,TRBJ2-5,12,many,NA,CSVETGGETQYF,TGCAGCGTTGAAACGGGTGGGGAGACCCAGTACTTC
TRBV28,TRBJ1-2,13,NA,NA,CASSPYYNYGYTF,TGTGCCAGCAGCCCCTACTATAACTATGGCTACACCTTC
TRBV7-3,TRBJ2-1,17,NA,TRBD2,CASSQGGGGRANNEQFF,TGTGCCAGCAGCCAAGGGGGCGGCGGGAGGGCCAACAATGAGCAGTTCTTC
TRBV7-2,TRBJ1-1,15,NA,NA,CASSSWTEMNTEAFF,TGTGCCAGCAGCTCTTGGACAGAAATGAACACTGAAGCTTTCTTT
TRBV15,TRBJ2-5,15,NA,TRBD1,CATSRDVDRGETQYF,TGTGCCACCAGCAGAGATGTCGACAGGGGAGAGACCCAGTACTTC
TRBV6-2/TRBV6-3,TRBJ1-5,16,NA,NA,CASRNGGLGSNQPQHF,TGTGCCAGCAGGAACGGAGGGTTGGGGAGCAATCAGCCCCAGCATTTT
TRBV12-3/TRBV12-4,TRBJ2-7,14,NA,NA,CASSVNTGNYEQYF,TGTGCCAGCAGTGTAAACACGGGCAACTACGAGCAGTACTTC
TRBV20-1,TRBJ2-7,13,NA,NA,CSAIPPTYYEQYF,TGCAGTGCTATCCCCCCCACGTACTACGAGCAGTACTTC
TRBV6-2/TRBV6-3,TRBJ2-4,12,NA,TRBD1,CASSTGGNIQYF,TGTGCCAGCAGTACAGGGGGCAACATTCAGTACTTC
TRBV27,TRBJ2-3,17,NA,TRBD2,CASSLSYLAGGTDTQYF,TGTGCCAGCAGTTTATCCTACCTAGCGGGGGGCACAGATACGCAGTATTTT
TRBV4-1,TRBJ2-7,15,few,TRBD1,CASSQGADRGYEQYF,TGCGCCAGCAGCCAAGGTGCCGACAGGGGCTACGAGCAGTACTTC
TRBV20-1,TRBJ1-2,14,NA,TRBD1,CSARDWDRGGGYTF,TGCAGTGCTAGAGATTGGGACAGGGGAGGTGGCTACACCTTC
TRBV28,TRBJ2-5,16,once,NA,CASSFSAGEFGETQYF,TGTGCCAGCAGTTTTTCGGCAGGGGAGTTTGGAGAGACCCAGTACTTC
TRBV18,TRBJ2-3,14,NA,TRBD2,CASSPGLPRDTQYF,TGTGCCAGCTCACCGGGACTACCAAGGGATACGCAGTATTTT
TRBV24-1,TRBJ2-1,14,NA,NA,CATSDGLLYNEQFF,TGTGCCACCAGTGATGGACTACTCTACAATGAGCAGTTCTTC
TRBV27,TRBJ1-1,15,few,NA,CASNPVVYGGTEAFF,TGTGCCAGCAACCCAGTGGTGTACGGGGGCACTGAAGCTTTCTTT
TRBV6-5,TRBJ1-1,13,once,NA,CATEDPGNTEAFF,TGTGCCACCGAAGACCCAGGGAACACTGAAGCTTTCTTT
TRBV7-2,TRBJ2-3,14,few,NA,CASSRGGPIDTQYF,TGTGCCAGCAGCCGAGGGGGGCCAATAGATACGCAGTATTTT
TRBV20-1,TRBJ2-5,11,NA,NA,CSASGMETQYF,TGCAGTGCTAGCGGGATGGAGACCCAGTACTTC
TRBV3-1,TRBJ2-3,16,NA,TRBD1,CASSQDPQGATDTQYF,TGTGCCAGCAGCCAAGATCCCCAGGGGGCGACGGATACGCAGTATTTT
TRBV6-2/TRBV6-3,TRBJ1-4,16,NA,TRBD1,CASSSGTGVSNEKLFF,TGTGCCAGCAGTTCCGGGACAGGGGTATCTAATGAAAAACTGTTTTTT
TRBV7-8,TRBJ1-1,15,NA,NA,CASSLEEGGWTEAFF,TGTGCCAGCAGCTTAGAGGAGGGGGGATGGACTGAAGCTTTCTTT
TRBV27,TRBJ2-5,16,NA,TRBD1,CASSPWGQGARSDQYF,TGTGCCAGCAGTCCCTGGGGACAGGGGGCGCGATCGGACCAGTACTTC
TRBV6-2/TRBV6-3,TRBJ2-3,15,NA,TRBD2,CASRTSGGITDTQYF,TGTGCCAGCAGGACTAGCGGGGGGATAACAGATACGCAGTATTTT
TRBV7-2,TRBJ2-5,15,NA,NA,CASSLGGTREETQYF,TGTGCCAGCAGCTTAGGCGGGACTCGCGAAGAGACCCAGTACTTC
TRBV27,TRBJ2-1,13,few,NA,CASSPLSYNEQFF,TGTGCCAGCAGTCCTCTCTCCTACAATGAGCAGTTCTTC
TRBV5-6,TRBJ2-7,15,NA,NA,CASSLRGGSTSEQYF,TGTGCCAGCAGCTTGAGAGGGGGGAGCACTTCGGAGCAGTACTTC
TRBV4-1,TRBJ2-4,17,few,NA,CASSQDGQGGTKNIQYF,TGCGCCAGCAGCCAAGATGGCCAGGGCGGGACCAAAAACATTCAGTACTTC
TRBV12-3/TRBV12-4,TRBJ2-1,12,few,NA,CASSSRYTEQFF,TGTGCCAGCAGTTCACGTTACACTGAGCAGTTCTTC
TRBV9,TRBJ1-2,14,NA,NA,CASSDRPDFYGYTF,TGTGCCAGCAGCGACCGTCCCGACTTCTATGGCTACACCTTC
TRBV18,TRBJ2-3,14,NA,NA,CASSPLIGADTQYF,TGTGCCAGCTCACCACTCATAGGGGCAGATACGCAGTATTTT
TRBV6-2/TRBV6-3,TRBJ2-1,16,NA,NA,CTSSYSRSTAYNEQFF,TGTACCAGCAGTTACTCGAGGTCGACAGCATACAATGAGCAGTTCTTC
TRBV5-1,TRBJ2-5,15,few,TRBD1,CASSKTGERRETQYF,TGCGCCAGCAGCAAGACAGGGGAAAGACGAGAGACCCAGTACTTC
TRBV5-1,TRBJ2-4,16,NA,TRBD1,CASSSDRGIAKNIQYF,TGCGCCAGCAGCTCCGACAGGGGGATAGCCAAAAACATTCAGTACTTC
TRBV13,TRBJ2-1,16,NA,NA,CASSLGRRVSYNEQFF,TGTGCCAGCAGCTTAGGCCGACGGGTCTCCTACAATGAGCAGTTCTTC
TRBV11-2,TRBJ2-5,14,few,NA,CASSLLQGMETQYF,TGTGCCAGCAGCTTACTCCAGGGGATGGAGACCCAGTACTTC
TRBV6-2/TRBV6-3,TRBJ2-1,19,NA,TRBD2,CASDRWRGMPASSYNERFF,TGTGCCAGCGACCGGTGGCGGGGGATGCCAGCAAGCTCCTACAATGAGCGGTTCTTC
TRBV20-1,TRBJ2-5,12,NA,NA,CSASRGVGTQYF,TGCAGTGCTAGTCGCGGGGTAGGGACCCAGTACTTC
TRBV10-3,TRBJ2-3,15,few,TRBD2,CAISAAGGPGDTQYF,TGTGCCATCAGTGCGGCGGGGGGGCCAGGAGATACGCAGTATTTT
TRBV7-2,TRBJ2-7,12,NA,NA,CASSLVNYEQYF,TGTGCCAGCAGCTTAGTCAACTACGAGCAGTACTTC
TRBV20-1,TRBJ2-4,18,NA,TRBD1,CSAFRDRGQAIAKNIQYF,TGCAGTGCTTTCCGGGACAGGGGGCAAGCAATCGCCAAAAACATTCAGTACTTC
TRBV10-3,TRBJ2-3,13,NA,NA,CAISESDTDTQYF,TGTGCCATCAGTGAGTCCGACACAGATACGCAGTATTTT
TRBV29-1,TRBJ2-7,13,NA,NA,CSVESALTYEQYF,TGCAGCGTTGAGTCCGCTCTAACCTACGAGCAGTACTTC
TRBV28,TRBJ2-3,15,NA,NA,CASSSRRGAGDTQYF,TGTGCCAGCAGTTCCCGCCGGGGGGCAGGAGATACGCAGTATTTT
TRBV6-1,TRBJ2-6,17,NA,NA,CASPTGTSNSGANVLTF,TGTGCCAGCCCTACGGGGACATCTAACTCTGGGGCCAACGTCCTGACTTTC
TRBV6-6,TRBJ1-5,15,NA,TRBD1,CASSGDRGGNQPQHF,TGTGCCAGCAGTGGGGACAGGGGAGGGAATCAGCCCCAGCATTTT
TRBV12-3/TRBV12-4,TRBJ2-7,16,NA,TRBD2,CASSRLAGGQDYEQYF,TGTGCCAGCAGTCGACTAGCGGGGGGCCAAGACTACGAGCAGTACTTC
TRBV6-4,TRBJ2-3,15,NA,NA,CASSDLAEGPDTQYF,TGTGCCAGCAGTGACTTAGCGGAGGGGCCAGATACGCAGTATTTT